The entry below gives a single T cell receptor (beta chain) sequence along with its context. As yet, its antigen is unknown. One junction end disagrees with the germline gene, perhaps due to a read error. The data are from a study of Graves' ophthalmopathy and Graves' hyperthyroidism. The diagnostic workup employed clinical symptoms, serum thyroxine, TRAb, thyroid ultrasound and orbital computed tomography. Beta-chain TCR CDR3 regions were amplified from RNA transcripts. Amplification began with first-round RT-PCR using HTBI primers, then second-round multiplex PCR was performed. Via MiXCR, TCRdb re-called the multiplex PCR reads, giving one row per CDR3 protein. The sample lists 450,000 to 600,000 distinct CDR3 sequences, 35% to 40% occurring once. This CDR3 is 16 amino acids long. Points from the study as a whole: The model predicted ophthalmopathy progression with roughly 70% sensitivity and around 72% specificity. Separation of ophthalmopathy from stable hyperthyroidism was achieved by a 13-signature model, at about 91% sensitivity and roughly 81% specificity. Also, most clonotypes expanded in the thyroid above 0.001 frequency appeared in blood.

V and J are TRBV12-3 or TRBV12-4 and TRBJ1-3; a weak D match, TRBD1 (5 bases). The sequencing input was peripheral blood or thyroid tissue (not recorded which). This clonotype was sampled from an adult man with Graves' hyperthyroidism. CDR3 protein: CASSFLPAGQGSTIYF. The DNA of the CDR3 is TGTGCCAGCAGTTTTCTTCCGGCAGGGCAAGGAAGCACCATATATTTT.